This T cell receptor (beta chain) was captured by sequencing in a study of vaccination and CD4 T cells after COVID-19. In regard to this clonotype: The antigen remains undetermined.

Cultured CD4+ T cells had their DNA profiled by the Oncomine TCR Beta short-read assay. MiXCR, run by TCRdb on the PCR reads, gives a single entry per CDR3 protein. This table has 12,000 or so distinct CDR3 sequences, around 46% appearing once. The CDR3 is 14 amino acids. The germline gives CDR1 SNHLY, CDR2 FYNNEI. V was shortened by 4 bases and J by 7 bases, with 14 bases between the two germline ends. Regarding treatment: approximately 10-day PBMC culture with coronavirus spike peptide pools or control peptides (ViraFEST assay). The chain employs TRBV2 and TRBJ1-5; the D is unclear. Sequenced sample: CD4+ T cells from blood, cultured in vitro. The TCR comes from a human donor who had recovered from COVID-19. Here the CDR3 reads CASSVDIRNQPQHF. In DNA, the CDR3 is TGTGCCAGCAGTGTTGACATCCGAAACCAGCCCCAGCATTTT.